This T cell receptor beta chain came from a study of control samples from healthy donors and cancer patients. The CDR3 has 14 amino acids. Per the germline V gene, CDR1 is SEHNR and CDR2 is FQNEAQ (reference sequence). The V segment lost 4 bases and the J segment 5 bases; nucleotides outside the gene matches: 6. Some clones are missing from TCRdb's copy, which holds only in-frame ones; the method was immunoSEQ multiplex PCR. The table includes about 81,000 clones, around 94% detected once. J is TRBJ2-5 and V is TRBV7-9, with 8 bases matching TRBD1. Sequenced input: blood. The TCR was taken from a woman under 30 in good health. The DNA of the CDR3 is TGTGCCAGCAGCTCAGACAGGGGCAGCGAGACCCAGTACTTC. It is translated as CASSSDRGSETQYF. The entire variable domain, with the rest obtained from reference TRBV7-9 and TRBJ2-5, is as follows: DTGVSQNPRHKITKRGQNVTFRCDPISEHNRLYWYRQTLGQGPEFLTYFQNEAQLEKSRLLSDRFSAERPKGSFSTLEIQRTEQGDSAMYLCASSSDRGSETQYFGPGTRLLVL.